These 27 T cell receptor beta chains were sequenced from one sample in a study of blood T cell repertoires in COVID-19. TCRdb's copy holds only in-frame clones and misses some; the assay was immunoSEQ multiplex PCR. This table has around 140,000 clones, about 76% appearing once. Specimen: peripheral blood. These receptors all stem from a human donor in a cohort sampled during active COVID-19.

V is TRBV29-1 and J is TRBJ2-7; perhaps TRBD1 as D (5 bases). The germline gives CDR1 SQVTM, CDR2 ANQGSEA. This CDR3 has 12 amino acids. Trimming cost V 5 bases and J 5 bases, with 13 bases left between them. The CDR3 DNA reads TGCAGCGTTCAGGGTAATGTGGACGAGCAGTACTTC. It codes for CSVQGNVDEQYF.

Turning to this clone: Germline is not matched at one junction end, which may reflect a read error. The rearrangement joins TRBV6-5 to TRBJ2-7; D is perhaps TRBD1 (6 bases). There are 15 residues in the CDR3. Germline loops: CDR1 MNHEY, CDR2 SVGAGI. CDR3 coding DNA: TGTGCCAGCACTCAACTTGACAGGCACTCCAACGAGCAGTACTTC. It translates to CASTQLDRHSNEQYF.

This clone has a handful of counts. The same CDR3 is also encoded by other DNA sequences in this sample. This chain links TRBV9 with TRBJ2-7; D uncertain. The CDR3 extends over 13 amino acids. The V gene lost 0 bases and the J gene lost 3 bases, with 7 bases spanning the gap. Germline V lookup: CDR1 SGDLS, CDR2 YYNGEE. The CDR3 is CASSVGSSYEQYF. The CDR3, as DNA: TGTGCCAGCAGCGTAGGTAGCAGCTACGAGCAGTACTTC.

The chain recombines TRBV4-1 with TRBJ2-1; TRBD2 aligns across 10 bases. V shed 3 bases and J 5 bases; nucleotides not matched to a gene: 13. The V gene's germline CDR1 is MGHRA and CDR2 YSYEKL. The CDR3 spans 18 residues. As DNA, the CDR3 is TGCGCCAGCAGCCACCAGACAGGGAGGCTAGCGGGGGACAATGAGCAGTTCTTC. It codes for CASSHQTGRLAGDNEQFF.

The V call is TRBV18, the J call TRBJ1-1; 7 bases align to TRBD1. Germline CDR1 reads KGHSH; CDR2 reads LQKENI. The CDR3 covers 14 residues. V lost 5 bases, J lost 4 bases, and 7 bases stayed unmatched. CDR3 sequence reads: CASSSTGLGTEAFF. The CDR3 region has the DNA TGTGCCAGCTCATCGACAGGGTTAGGCACTGAAGCTTTCTTT.

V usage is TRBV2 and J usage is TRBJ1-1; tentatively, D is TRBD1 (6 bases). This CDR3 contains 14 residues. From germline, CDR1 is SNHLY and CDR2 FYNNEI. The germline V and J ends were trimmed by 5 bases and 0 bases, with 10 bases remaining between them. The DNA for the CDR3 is TGTGCCAGCAGTAAGACAGGAATGAACACTGAAGCTTTCTTT. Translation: CASSKTGMNTEAFF.

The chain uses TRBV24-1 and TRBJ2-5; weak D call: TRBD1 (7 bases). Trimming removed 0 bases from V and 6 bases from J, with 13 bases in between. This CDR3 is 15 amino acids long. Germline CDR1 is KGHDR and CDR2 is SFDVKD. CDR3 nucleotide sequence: TGTGCCACCAGTGATTTGTACAGGGGAGGACAGACCCAGTACTTC. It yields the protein CATSDLYRGGQTQYF.

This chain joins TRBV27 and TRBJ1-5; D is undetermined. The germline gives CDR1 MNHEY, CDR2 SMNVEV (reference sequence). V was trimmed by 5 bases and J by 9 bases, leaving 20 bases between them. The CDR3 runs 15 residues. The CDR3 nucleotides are TGTGCCAGCAGTGCCCTCGGCCCCGCGGTAGGGCCCCAGCATTTT. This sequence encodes CASSALGPAVGPQHF.

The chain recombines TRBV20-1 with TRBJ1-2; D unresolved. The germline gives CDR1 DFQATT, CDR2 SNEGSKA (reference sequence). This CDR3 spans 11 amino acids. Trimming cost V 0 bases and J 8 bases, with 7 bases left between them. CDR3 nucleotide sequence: TGCAGTGCTAGAGATGTTCTCGGCTACACCTTC. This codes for CSARDVLGYTF.

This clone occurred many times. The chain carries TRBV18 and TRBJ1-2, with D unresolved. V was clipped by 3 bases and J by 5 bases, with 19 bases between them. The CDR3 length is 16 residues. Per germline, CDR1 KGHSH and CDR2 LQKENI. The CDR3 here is CASSPSAGSKRYGYTF. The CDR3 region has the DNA TGTGCCAGCTCACCGTCCGCGGGCAGCAAACGGTATGGCTACACCTTC.

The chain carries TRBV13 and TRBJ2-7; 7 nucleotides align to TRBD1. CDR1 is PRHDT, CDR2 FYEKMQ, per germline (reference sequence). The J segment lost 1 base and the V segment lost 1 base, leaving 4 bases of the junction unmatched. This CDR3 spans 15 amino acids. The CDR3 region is CASSLDGTASYEQYF. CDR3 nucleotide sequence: TGTGCCAGCAGCTTAGACGGGACAGCATCCTACGAGCAGTACTTC.

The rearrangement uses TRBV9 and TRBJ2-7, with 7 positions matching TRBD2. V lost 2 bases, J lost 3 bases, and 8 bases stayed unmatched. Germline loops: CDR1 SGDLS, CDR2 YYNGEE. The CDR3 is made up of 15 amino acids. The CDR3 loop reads CASSVGLSALYEQYF. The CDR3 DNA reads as TGTGCCAGCAGCGTGGGACTAAGCGCTCTCTACGAGCAGTACTTC.

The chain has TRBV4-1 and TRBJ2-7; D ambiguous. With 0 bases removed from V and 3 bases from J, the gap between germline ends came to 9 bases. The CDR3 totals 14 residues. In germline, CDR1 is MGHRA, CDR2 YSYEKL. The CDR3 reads CASSQEWQNYEQYF. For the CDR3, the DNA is TGCGCCAGCAGCCAAGAATGGCAGAACTACGAGCAGTACTTC.

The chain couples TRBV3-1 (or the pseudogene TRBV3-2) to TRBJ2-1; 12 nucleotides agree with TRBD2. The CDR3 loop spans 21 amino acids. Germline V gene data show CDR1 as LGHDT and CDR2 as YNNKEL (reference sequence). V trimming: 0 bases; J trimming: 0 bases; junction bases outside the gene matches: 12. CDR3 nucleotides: TGTGCCAGCAGCCAAGACTTCCCTAGCGGGAGGGGGGAAAGCTCCTACAATGAGCAGTTCTTC. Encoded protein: CASSQDFPSGRGESSYNEQFF.

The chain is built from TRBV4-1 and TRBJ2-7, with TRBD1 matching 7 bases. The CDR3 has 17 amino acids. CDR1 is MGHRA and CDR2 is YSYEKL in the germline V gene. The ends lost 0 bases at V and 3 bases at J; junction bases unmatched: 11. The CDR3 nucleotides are TGCGCCAGCAGCCAAGATAGTGCCCGGGACAGCCTCTACGAGCAGTACTTC. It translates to CASSQDSARDSLYEQYF.

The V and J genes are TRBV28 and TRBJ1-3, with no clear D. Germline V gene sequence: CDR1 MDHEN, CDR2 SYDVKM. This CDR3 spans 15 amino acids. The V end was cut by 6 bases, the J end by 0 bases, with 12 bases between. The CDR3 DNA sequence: TGTGCCAGCAGGGAAGGAGCTCTCTCTGGAAACACCATATATTTT. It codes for CASREGALSGNTIYF.

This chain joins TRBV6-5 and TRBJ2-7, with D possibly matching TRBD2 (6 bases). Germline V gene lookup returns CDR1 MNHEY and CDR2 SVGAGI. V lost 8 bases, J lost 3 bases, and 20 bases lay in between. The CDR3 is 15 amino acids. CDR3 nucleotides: TGTGCCAGCTCTTTAAGGGACTTCCCAGACTACGAGCAGTACTTC. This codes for CASSLRDFPDYEQYF.

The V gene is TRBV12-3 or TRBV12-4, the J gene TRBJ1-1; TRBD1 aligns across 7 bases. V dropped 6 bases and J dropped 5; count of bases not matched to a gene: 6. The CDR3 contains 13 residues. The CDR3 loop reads CASRSTGVTEAFF. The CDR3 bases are TGTGCCAGCAGATCTACAGGGGTAACTGAAGCTTTCTTT.

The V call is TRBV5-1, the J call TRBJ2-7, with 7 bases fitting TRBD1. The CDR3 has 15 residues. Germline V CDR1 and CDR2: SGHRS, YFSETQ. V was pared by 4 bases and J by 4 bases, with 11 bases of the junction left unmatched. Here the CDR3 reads CASSVRTGGPYEQYF. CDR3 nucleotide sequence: TGCGCCAGCAGCGTAAGGACAGGCGGTCCATACGAGCAGTACTTC.

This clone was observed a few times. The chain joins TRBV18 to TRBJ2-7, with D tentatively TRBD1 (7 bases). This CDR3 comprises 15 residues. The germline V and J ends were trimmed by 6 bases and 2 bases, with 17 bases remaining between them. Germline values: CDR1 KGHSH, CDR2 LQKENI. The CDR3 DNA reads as TGTGCCAGCTCCACTGGACAGGCGGGGACCTACGAGCAGTACTTC. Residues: CASSTGQAGTYEQYF.

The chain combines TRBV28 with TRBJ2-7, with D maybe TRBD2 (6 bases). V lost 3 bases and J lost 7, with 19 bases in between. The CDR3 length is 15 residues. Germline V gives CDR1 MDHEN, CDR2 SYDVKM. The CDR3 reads CASSFPSAGNNEQYF. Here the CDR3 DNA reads TGTGCCAGCAGTTTTCCCTCGGCGGGGAATAATGAGCAGTACTTC.

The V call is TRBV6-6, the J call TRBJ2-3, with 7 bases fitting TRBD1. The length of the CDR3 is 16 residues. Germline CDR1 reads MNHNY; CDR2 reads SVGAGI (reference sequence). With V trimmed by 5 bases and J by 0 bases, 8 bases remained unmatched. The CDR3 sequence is CASSPTPGQSTDTQYF. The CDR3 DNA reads TGTGCCAGCAGTCCCACACCGGGACAGAGCACAGATACGCAGTATTTT.

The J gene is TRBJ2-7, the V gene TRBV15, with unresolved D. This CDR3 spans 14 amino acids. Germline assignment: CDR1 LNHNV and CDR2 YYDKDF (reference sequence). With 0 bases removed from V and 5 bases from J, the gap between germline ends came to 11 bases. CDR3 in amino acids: CATSRDNQANEQYF. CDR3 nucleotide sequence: TGTGCCACCAGCAGAGATAACCAAGCAAACGAGCAGTACTTC.

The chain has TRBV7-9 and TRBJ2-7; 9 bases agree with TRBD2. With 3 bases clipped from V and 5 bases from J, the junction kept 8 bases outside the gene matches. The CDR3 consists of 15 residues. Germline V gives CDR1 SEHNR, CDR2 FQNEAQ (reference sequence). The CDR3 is CASSFGGTSTNEQYF. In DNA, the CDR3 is TGTGCCAGCAGCTTCGGGGGGACTAGCACCAACGAGCAGTACTTC.

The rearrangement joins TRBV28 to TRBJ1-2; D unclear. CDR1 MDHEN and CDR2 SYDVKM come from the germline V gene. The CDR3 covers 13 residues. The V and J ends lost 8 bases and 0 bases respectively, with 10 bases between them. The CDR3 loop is CASEVGSNYGYTF. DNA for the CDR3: TGTGCCAGCGAGGTCGGCTCTAACTATGGCTACACCTTC.

The CDR3 reads CATSRDAAVSEQYF. CDR3 sequence (DNA): TGTGCCACCAGCAGAGATGCAGCGGTGAGCGAGCAGTACTTC. The chain employs TRBV15 and TRBJ2-7; the D gene is possibly TRBD2 (5 bases). The CDR3 has 14 residues. The germline V gene encodes CDR1 LNHNV and CDR2 YYDKDF (reference sequence). V shed 0 bases and J shed 6 bases, with 12 bases lying between them.

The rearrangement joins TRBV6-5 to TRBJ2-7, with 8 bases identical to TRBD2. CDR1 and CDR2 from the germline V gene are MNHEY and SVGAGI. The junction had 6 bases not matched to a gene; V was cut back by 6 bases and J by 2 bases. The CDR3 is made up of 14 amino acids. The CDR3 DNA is TGTGCCAGCAGCGTAGGACTAGCTGCCTACGAGCAGTACTTC. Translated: CASSVGLAAYEQYF.